This T cell receptor beta chain was recovered during a study of identical twins. Trimming took off 0 bases at V and 0 bases at J, with 14 bases between the two ends. The CDR3 is 18 residues long. Germline V CDR1 and CDR2: SGHTA, FQGNSA. The study, taken as a whole, reports: Invariant cells of the MAIT and iNKT types might have partly distorted the zero-insertion analyses.

To note about this clonotype: The antigen is undetermined.

Via MiXCR, TCRdb re-called the 5' RACE reads, giving one row per CDR3 protein. The sample holds roughly 250,000 distinct CDR3 sequences, approximately 7% seen once. This same sample was also taken into another study, of yellow fever vaccine responses in identical twins.

The receptor was derived from a woman under 30 in good health. Source material: memory (CD45RO+) T cells sorted from blood. This sequence joins TRBV7-2 and TRBJ2-2, with no clear D. Here the CDR3 reads CASSLALLGSSNTGELFF. The CDR3 DNA reads as TGTGCCAGCAGCTTAGCGTTGTTGGGCAGCTCGAACACCGGGGAGCTGTTTTTT.